Below are 19 T cell receptor beta chains sequenced from a single sample in a study of T cell changes during pregnancy in multiple sclerosis. Profiled with immunoSEQ multiplex PCR; TCRdb holds only in-frame clones, not every one. Of some 64,000 clones in the sample, about 90% were seen once. The sample was peripheral blood, taken in the second trimester of pregnancy. The receptors derive from a female donor in good health, enrolled as a control in a pregnancy study.

The chain couples TRBV25-1 to TRBJ1-5, with D uncertain. The CDR3 is 14 amino acids. Trimming took 3 bases from V and 4 from J, leaving 10 bases between them. The V gene's germline CDR1 is MGHDK and CDR2 SYGVNS. DNA for the CDR3: TGTGCCAGCAGTGATAGGGAGGTGAATCAGCCCCAGCATTTT. Translating it yields CASSDREVNQPQHF.

V gene TRBV5-4 combines with J gene TRBJ2-2; possible D gene TRBD1, 6 bases. The CDR3 length is 13 residues. Germline CDR1 SGHNT, CDR2 YYREEE (reference sequence). V shed 4 bases and J shed 6 bases, with 10 bases lying between them. CDR3 bases: TGTGCCAGCAGCCCGGGGACACCCGGGGAGCTGTTTTTT. Translated: CASSPGTPGELFF. The full variable domain, in which reference TRBV5-4 and TRBJ2-2 provide the parts outside the CDR3, is ETGVTQSPTHLIKTRGQQVTLRCSSQSGHNTVSWYQQALGQGPQFIFQYYREEENGRGNFPPRFSGLQFPNYSSELNVNALELDDSALYLCASSPGTPGELFFGEGSRLTVL.

The chain carries TRBV5-6 and TRBJ2-1; 8 bases fit TRBD2. V lost 4 bases, J lost 1 base, and 7 bases stayed unmatched. The CDR3 totals 16 residues. CDR1 is SGHDT, CDR2 YYEEEE, per germline. The CDR3 DNA reads as TGTGCCAGCAGCCGGCGGGCGGGGGGATCCTACAATGAGCAGTTCTTC. Encoded protein: CASSRRAGGSYNEQFF.

The chain recombines TRBV6-6 with TRBJ2-2; 9 nucleotides line up with TRBD2. CDR1 and CDR2 (germline): MNHNY, SVGAGI (reference sequence). This CDR3 has 16 amino acids. J gave up 8 bases and V 2 bases, and 9 bases lay outside the gene matches. CDR3 bases: TGTGCCAGCAGTTACGTAGCTAGCGGGACTGGGGGGGAGCTGTTTTTT. Amino acid sequence: CASSYVASGTGGELFF.

This chain connects TRBV19 to TRBJ2-1; 10 bases agree with TRBD1. J was trimmed by 2 bases and V by 10 bases; bases with no gene match: 8. The germline gives CDR1 LNHDA, CDR2 SQIVND (reference sequence). This CDR3 has 15 amino acids. The CDR3 coding sequence is TGTGCCACAGCTCGGGGGACAGGGGCCTACAATGAGCAGTTCTTC. Translation: CATARGTGAYNEQFF.

V usage is TRBV29-1 and J usage is TRBJ2-2; D unclear. V was clipped by 6 bases and J by 4 bases, with 6 bases between them. The CDR3 sequence is 11 residues long. Germline V gene data show CDR1 as SQVTM and CDR2 as ANQGSEA. CDR3 nucleotides: TGCAGCGTGACTGTCACCGGGGAGCTGTTTTTT. It translates to CSVTVTGELFF.

The genes are TRBV5-6 and TRBJ2-7; possible D gene TRBD2, 6 bases. Germline-derived CDR1 and CDR2 are SGHDT and YYEEEE. Deletions cut 1 base from V and 6 bases from J, with 14 bases between. The CDR3 spans 14 residues. The CDR3 nucleotides are TGTGCCAGCAGCTTGAGCGGGCCCCGAGGCGAGCAGTACTTC. Translated, it gives CASSLSGPRGEQYF. The full variable domain, with the rest looked up from reference TRBV5-6 and TRBJ2-7, is DAGVTQSPTHLIKTRGQQVTLRCSPKSGHDTVSWYQQALGQGPQFIFQYYEEEERQRGNFPDRFSGHQFPNYSSELNVNALLLGDSALYLCASSLSGPRGEQYFGPGTRLTVT.

J is TRBJ1-2 and V is TRBV7-3, with D perhaps TRBD1 (5 bases). The CDR3 consists of 18 residues. Germline CDR1 reads SGHTA; CDR2 reads FQGTGA. V lost 11 bases and J lost 0, with 28 bases in between. The CDR3 here is CARAGDWAETPPNYGYTF. CDR3 in DNA: TGTGCCCGCGCCGGGGACTGGGCGGAGACACCTCCTAACTATGGCTACACCTTC.

The CDR3 loop is CASSEEAGITGYTF. The CDR3 DNA reads TGTGCCAGCAGTGAAGAGGCAGGGATCACTGGCTACACCTTC. The chain is built from TRBV6-1 and TRBJ1-2, with a weak D call TRBD1 (5 bases). The CDR3 runs to 14 residues. V gave up 1 base and J gave up 7 bases, with 13 bases separating them. Germline V lookup: CDR1 MNHNS, CDR2 SASEGT.

This chain joins TRBV18 and TRBJ1-6, with D hard to call. The CDR3 spans 15 residues. Germline-derived CDR1 and CDR2 are KGHSH and LQKENI. Trimming pared 2 bases from V and 9 bases from J, leaving 14 bases between. The CDR3 DNA follows: TGTGCCAGCTCACCAGAGGCGAGCACCGGTTCACCCCTCCACTTT. It is translated as CASSPEASTGSPLHF.

The CDR3 nucleotides are TGTGCCAGCCGACCCCGGACAGGGACCCCTCTTGGACTAGCGGGAGTAAGTGAGCAGTACTTC. Protein product: CASRPRTGTPLGLAGVSEQYF. This chain connects TRBV27 to TRBJ2-7, with TRBD2 matching over 13 bases. Germline V gives CDR1 MNHEY, CDR2 SMNVEV (reference sequence). The CDR3 consists of 21 residues. The trim removed 8 bases at V and 7 bases at J, leaving 29 bases unmatched.

The rearrangement links TRBV6-1 to TRBJ1-1; D perhaps matches TRBD1 (6 bases). Germline V gives CDR1 MNHNS, CDR2 SASEGT. V was cut by 2 bases and J by 5 bases, with 21 bases left in between. The CDR3 totals 17 residues. CDR3 sequence: CASSETHSGQFVTEAFF. CDR3 in DNA: TGTGCCAGCAGTGAAACCCACTCTGGACAGTTCGTAACTGAAGCTTTCTTT.

The chain uses TRBV25-1 and TRBJ2-7; TRBD2 is a possible D gene (6 bases). Trimming removed 4 bases at V and 6 bases at J, with 13 bases between. The CDR3 covers 13 residues. CDR1 is MGHDK, CDR2 SYGVNS, per germline. CDR3 region: CASSGAWGVEQYF. In DNA, the CDR3 is TGTGCCAGCAGTGGGGCCTGGGGGGTCGAGCAGTACTTC.

The CDR3 coding sequence is TGTGCCACCAGACAGTTTCAGTACGAGCAGTACTTC. This translates into CATRQFQYEQYF. The chain couples TRBV28 to TRBJ2-7, with a weak D call TRBD1 (5 bases). The length of the CDR3 is 12 residues. V lost 10 bases to trimming and J lost 4 bases, with 14 bases between them. Per the germline V gene, CDR1 is MDHEN and CDR2 is SYDVKM.

The chain employs TRBV6-1 and TRBJ1-1; TRBD1 matches at 8 bases. This CDR3 has 13 amino acids. V shed 7 bases and J 4 bases; nucleotides not matched to a gene: 5. Germline loops: CDR1 MNHNS, CDR2 SASEGT. CDR3 in amino acids: CASTTGGRTEAFF. DNA of the CDR3: TGTGCCAGCACAACAGGGGGTCGCACTGAAGCTTTCTTT.

The rearrangement uses TRBV27 and TRBJ2-7; 8 nucleotides align to TRBD1. The V gene's germline CDR1 is MNHEY and CDR2 SMNVEV (reference sequence). This CDR3 is built from 14 residues. After removal of 5 bases from V and 3 bases from J, the junction contained 6 bases not matched to a gene. Written as DNA, the CDR3 is TGTGCCAGCAGTCCGACCGGGACAGGCTACGAGCAGTACTTC. Translating gives CASSPTGTGYEQYF.

CDR3 protein: CASIESGQGNTGELFF. CDR3 in DNA: TGTGCCAGTATAGAGTCGGGACAGGGGAACACCGGGGAGCTGTTTTTT. The chain has TRBV19 and TRBJ2-2, with 9 positions matching TRBD1. J was trimmed by 1 base and V by 7 bases; bases with no gene match: 7. Germline V gene sequence: CDR1 LNHDA, CDR2 SQIVND (reference sequence). The CDR3 runs to 16 residues.

The gene calls are TRBV19 and TRBJ1-1; 9 nucleotides agree with TRBD1. Germline values: CDR1 LNHDA, CDR2 SQIVND (reference sequence). Germline trimming cut 3 bases from V and 2 bases from J; bases unmatched to any gene: 4. This CDR3 comprises 15 residues. The CDR3 bases are TGTGCCAGTAGTATGGGACAGGGCCTAAACACTGAAGCTTTCTTT. Protein: CASSMGQGLNTEAFF.

Details on this clone: This specimen includes other DNA sequences encoding the same CDR3. The chain combines TRBV2 with TRBJ2-7; D gene uncertain. Germline V CDR1 and CDR2: SNHLY, FYNNEI. This CDR3 has 13 amino acids. V was shortened by 7 bases and J by 0 bases, with 10 bases between the two germline ends. The CDR3 nucleotides read TGTGCCAGCACAGTTGCGGACTCCTACGAGCAGTACTTC. It is translated as CASTVADSYEQYF.